What follows describes a single T cell receptor beta chain. The CDR3 runs to 15 residues. Deletions cut 2 bases from V and 7 bases from J, with 12 bases between. The germline gives CDR1 SGHTA, CDR2 FQGNSA. The sample belongs to a study of blood T cell repertoires in COVID-19. Using immunoSEQ multiplex PCR, the repertoire was profiled, and TCRdb retains in-frame clones only, with some absent. The sample includes 280,000 or so clones, about 83% of them seen just once. Input material: peripheral blood. The chain is built from TRBV7-2 and TRBJ1-6; D perhaps matches TRBD1 (5 bases). The clonotype comes from a woman aged 45-65 years who had recovered from COVID-19. CDR3 amino acids: CASSLLGPGNSPLHF. Written as DNA, the CDR3 is TGTGCCAGCAGCTTACTCGGCCCAGGGAATTCACCCCTCCACTTT.